One sample yielded the 9 T cell receptor beta chains listed below, sequenced in a study of blood T cell repertoires in COVID-19. Using immunoSEQ multiplex PCR, the repertoire was profiled, and TCRdb retains in-frame clones only, with some absent. The sample includes about 310,000 clones, roughly 89% of them seen just once. The sample taken for sequencing was PBMCs or T cells enriched from blood (not recorded which). The receptor set was obtained from a woman aged 18-30 years who had recovered from COVID-19.

V and J are TRBV9 and TRBJ1-1; TRBD1 is a possible D gene (6 bases). The germline CDR1 and CDR2 sequences are SGDLS and YYNGEE. This CDR3 is 15 amino acids long. V lost 0 bases, J lost 0 bases, and 9 bases lay in between. The CDR3 here is CASSVEGQLNTEAFF. The CDR3 DNA sequence: TGTGCCAGCAGCGTAGAAGGACAGTTGAACACTGAAGCTTTCTTT.

V is TRBV27 and J is TRBJ2-3, with D possibly matching TRBD2 (6 bases). V was shortened by 0 bases and J by 8 bases, with 12 bases between the two germline ends. The V gene's germline CDR1 is MNHEY and CDR2 SMNVEV (reference sequence). The CDR3 loop spans 14 amino acids. This CDR3 is CASSLSGGETTQYF. The CDR3 coding sequence is TGTGCCAGCAGTTTATCAGGCGGGGAGACTACGCAGTATTTT.

This clone was observed a single time. The chain recombines TRBV28 with TRBJ1-5; no clear D gene. Germline values: CDR1 MDHEN, CDR2 SYDVKM. The CDR3 is 15 residues long. Trimming removed 7 bases from V and 0 bases from J, with 13 bases in between. CDR3 residues: CASNEEPYSNQPQHF. CDR3 DNA sequence: TGTGCCAGCAATGAGGAACCCTATAGCAATCAGCCCCAGCATTTT.

The chain carries TRBV10-3 and TRBJ1-1; a weak D match, TRBD1 (5 bases). The CDR3 is made up of 14 amino acids. CDR1 is ENHRY and CDR2 is SYGVKD in the germline V gene. V shed 4 bases and J shed 1 base, with 10 bases lying between them. CDR3 region: CAISGTLENTEAFF. The CDR3 nucleotides read TGTGCCATCAGTGGGACATTGGAGAACACTGAAGCTTTCTTT.

The chain uses TRBV28 and TRBJ1-5; TRBD1 matches at 7 bases. This CDR3 contains 14 residues. The ends lost 5 bases at V and 5 bases at J; junction bases unmatched: 6. Germline V gene sequence: CDR1 MDHEN, CDR2 SYDVKM. CDR3 region: CASSPGGSHQPQHF. The CDR3 DNA is TGTGCCAGCAGTCCAGGGGGATCCCATCAGCCCCAGCATTTT.

The chain recombines TRBV29-1 with TRBJ1-2; D uncertain. The V gene's germline CDR1 is SQVTM and CDR2 ANQGSEA. The CDR3 is 12 residues long. V lost 3 bases to trimming and J lost 6 bases, with 11 bases between them. This chain's CDR3 is CSVDRGGNGYTF. CDR3 DNA sequence: TGCAGCGTTGATCGGGGTGGGAATGGCTACACCTTC.

The chain employs TRBV10-3 and TRBJ2-3, with 10 bases lining up with TRBD2. Germline values: CDR1 ENHRY, CDR2 SYGVKD. The CDR3 extends over 12 amino acids. The J segment lost 4 bases and the V segment lost 9 bases, leaving 1 base of the junction unmatched. The CDR3 coding sequence is TGTGCCATAGGACTAGCGGCAGATACGCAGTATTTT. This codes for CAIGLAADTQYF.

V and J are TRBV5-1 and TRBJ2-3; D is possibly TRBD2 (5 bases). The CDR3 loop spans 12 amino acids. In germline, CDR1 is SGHRS, CDR2 YFSETQ. Trimming cost V 0 bases and J 8 bases, with 7 bases left between them. The CDR3 protein is CASSLDAGTQYF. CDR3 DNA sequence: TGCGCCAGCAGCTTGGATGCGGGTACGCAGTATTTT.

The chain combines TRBV29-1 with TRBJ2-3; D may be TRBD1 (5 bases). Trimming took 5 bases from V and 5 from J, leaving 14 bases between them. This CDR3 contains 13 residues. CDR1 and CDR2 from the germline V gene are SQVTM and ANQGSEA. In DNA, the CDR3 is TGCAGCGTTTTTGGCAGGGAAAGAGATACGCAGTATTTT. This encodes CSVFGRERDTQYF.